The text below deals with one T cell receptor beta chain. Its antigen is undetermined. V gave up 6 bases and J gave up 5 bases; unmatched junction bases: 6. CDR1 DFQATT and CDR2 SNEGSKA come from the germline V gene (reference sequence). CDR3 length equals 13 residues. This entry belongs to a study of T cells in Graves' hyperthyroidism and ophthalmopathy. Across the study: Blood was drawn when the patient was first diagnosed and still untreated. Findings of the study overall: Separating ophthalmopathy from stable hyperthyroidism was achieved by a 13 V-J model. Researchers found most expanded thyroid clonotypes above 0.001 in blood as well.

A patient was excluded if there was uncontrolled infection, other autoimmune disease, pregnancy or lactation. Template material for amplifying TCR beta CDR3 regions consisted of RNA transcripts. Primed by the HTBI set, a first-round RT-PCR was run on the TCR CDR3. One entry per CDR3 protein results from TCRdb running MiXCR on the multiplex PCR reads. The profile shows 450,000 to 650,000 distinct CDR3 sequences, less than 25% of them singletons. This sequence was found in a man younger than 35 with Graves' hyperthyroidism. The chain is built from TRBV20-1 and TRBJ2-7; the match to TRBD1 covers 11 bases. The sequenced sample was blood. The CDR3 region has the DNA TGCAGTGCCATGGGACAGGGGGACGACGAGCAGTACTTC. Protein sequence: CSAMGQGDDEQYF.